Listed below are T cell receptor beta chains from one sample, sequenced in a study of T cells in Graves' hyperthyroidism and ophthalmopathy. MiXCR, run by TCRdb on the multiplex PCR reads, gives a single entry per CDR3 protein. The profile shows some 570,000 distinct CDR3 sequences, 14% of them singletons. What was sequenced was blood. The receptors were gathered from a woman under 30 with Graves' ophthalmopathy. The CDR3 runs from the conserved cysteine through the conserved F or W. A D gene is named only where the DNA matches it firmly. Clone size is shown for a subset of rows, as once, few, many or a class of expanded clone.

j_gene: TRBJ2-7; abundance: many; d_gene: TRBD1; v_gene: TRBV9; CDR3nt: TGTGCCAGCAGCCCGCCACAGGGGTACGAGCAGTACTTC; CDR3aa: CASSPPQGYEQYF
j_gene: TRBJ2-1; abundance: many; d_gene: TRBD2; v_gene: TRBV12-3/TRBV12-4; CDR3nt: TGTGCCAGCAGTTTAGGCAGGGGACTAGCGGGAGATGAGCAGTTCTTC; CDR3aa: CASSLGRGLAGDEQFF
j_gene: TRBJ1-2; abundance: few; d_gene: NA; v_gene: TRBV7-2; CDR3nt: TGTGCCAGCAGCTCAGACCGGACGACTAACTATGGCTACACCTTC; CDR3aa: CASSSDRTTNYGYTF
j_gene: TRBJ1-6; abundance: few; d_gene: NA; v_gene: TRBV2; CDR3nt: TGTGCCAGCAGTGAATCTTTGGCTGACTATTCACCCCTCCACTTT; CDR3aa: CASSESLADYSPLHF
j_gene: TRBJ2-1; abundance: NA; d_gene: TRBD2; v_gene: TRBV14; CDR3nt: TGTGCCAGCAGCCAGCCGGGACTAGCGGGAGGCCCCTACAATGAGCAGTTCTTC; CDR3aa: CASSQPGLAGGPYNEQFF
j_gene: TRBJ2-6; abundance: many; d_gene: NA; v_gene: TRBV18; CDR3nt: TGTGCCAGCTCACCCCAGGGGGGGGCCAACGTCCTGACTTTC; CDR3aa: CASSPQGGANVLTF
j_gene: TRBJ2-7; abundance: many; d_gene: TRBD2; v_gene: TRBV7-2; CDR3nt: TGTGCCAGCAGCTCCCCTAGCGGGAATAGGGGTGAGCAGTACTTC; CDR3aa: CASSSPSGNRGEQYF
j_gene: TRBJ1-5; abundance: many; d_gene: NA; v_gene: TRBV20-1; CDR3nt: TGCAGTGCTCGCCTCCCGGGCCTAAATCAGCCCCAGCATTTT; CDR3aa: CSARLPGLNQPQHF
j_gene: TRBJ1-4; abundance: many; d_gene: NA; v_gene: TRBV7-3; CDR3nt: TGTGCCAGCAGCCCCGACCGGGGAACTAATGAAAAACTGTTTTTT; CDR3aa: CASSPDRGTNEKLFF
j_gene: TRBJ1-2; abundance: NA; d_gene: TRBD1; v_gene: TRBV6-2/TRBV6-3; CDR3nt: TGTGCCAGCAGTTACGACCCATTGGGACAGGGAGACTATGGCTACACCTTC; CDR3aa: CASSYDPLGQGDYGYTF
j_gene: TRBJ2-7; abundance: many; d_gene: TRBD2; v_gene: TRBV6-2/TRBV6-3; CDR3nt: TGTGCCAGCACCGGACTAGCGGCCGCCTACGAGCAGTACTTC; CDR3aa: CASTGLAAAYEQYF
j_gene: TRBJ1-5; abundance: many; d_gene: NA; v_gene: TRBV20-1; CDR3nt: TGCAGTGCTAGGGTGGGGCAGGGATTTAGCAATCAGCCCCAGCATTTT; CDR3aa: CSARVGQGFSNQPQHF
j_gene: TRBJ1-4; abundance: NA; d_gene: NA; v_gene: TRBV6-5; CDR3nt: TGTGCCAGCAGTTATCAACAGGACGCAGGCGGAGAAAAACTGTTTTTT; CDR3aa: CASSYQQDAGGEKLFF
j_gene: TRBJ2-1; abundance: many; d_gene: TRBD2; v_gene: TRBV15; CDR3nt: TGTGCCACCAGCAGAGGCCCGGGGCTAGCGGGAGGCTCCTACAATGAGCAGTTCTTC; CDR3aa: CATSRGPGLAGGSYNEQFF
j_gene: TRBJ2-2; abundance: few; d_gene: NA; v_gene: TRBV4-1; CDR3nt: TGCGCCAGCAGCCAACCAGGTTCGAACACCGGGGAGCTGTTTTTT; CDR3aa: CASSQPGSNTGELFF
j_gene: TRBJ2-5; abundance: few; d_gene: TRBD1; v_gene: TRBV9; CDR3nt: TGTGCCAGCAGCGGTGGGACAGGCTACATCGGGGAGACCCAGTACTTC; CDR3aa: CASSGGTGYIGETQYF